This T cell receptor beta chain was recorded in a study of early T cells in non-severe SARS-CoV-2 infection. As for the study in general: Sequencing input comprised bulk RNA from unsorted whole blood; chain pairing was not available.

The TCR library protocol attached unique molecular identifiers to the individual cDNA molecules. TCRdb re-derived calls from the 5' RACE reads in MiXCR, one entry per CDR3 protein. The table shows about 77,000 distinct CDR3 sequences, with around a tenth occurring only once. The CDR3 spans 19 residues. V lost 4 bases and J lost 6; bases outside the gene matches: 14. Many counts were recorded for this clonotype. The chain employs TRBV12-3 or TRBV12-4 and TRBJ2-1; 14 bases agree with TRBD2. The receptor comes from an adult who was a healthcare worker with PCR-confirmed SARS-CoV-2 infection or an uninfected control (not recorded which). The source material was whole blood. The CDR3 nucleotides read TGTGCCAGCAGTTCTCGACTAGCGGGAGGGCTTCAGGGTGCCAATGAGCAGTTCTTC. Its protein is CASSSRLAGGLQGANEQFF.